This T cell receptor (beta chain) was sequenced in a study of graft-versus-host responses after intestinal transplantation. Overall study context: Tacrolimus plus steroids were given to all recipients for about 3 years, preceded by anti-thymocyte globulin induction. The study's findings and limits: Maximum circulating GvH clone levels tracked with early post-transplant HvG decreases.

Germline V gene data show CDR1 as SGHDT and CDR2 as YYEEEE. The CDR3 runs 14 residues. Trimming took 3 bases from V and 1 from J, leaving 9 bases between them. A remark on this clone: Its specificity is not known.

Measured with immunoSEQ multiplex PCR; TCRdb has only the in-frame clones, and not every one. The repertoire holds tens of thousands of clones, with 85% to 95% as singletons. This receptor was obtained from a human donor who was the organ donor for an intestinal transplant. This material consisted of unstimulated CD4+ T cells sorted from spleen or lymph node cells, taken before transplant. The gene calls are TRBV5-6 and TRBJ2-3; D possibly corresponds to TRBD2 (5 bases). The CDR3 reads CASSSRGGTDTQYF. DNA for the CDR3: TGTGCCAGCAGCTCCCGGGGAGGCACAGATACGCAGTATTTT.